These T cell receptor beta chains were read from a single sample in a study of response to subunit inactivated influenza vaccine. TCRdb re-analysed the RT-PCR reads in MiXCR, keeping a single row per CDR3 protein. The data hold about 520,000 distinct CDR3 sequences, with 6.5% to 8% observed a single time. The specimen comprised PBMCs from blood, sampled around 25 months after vaccination. The receptors shown here come from a man between 50 and 69 years old who received an inactivated influenza vaccine. Each CDR3 is given without its conserved first and last residue. Fields, in order: J gene, V gene, CDR3 protein.

>TRBJ2-3|TRBV24-1
ATSGRSGTSGIRTDTQY
>TRBJ1-4|TRBV4-2
ASSKGAGENEKLF
>TRBJ1-6|TRBV18
ASSVQGFGDYNSPLH
>TRBJ1-1|TRBV12-3/TRBV12-4
ASSAPGLEAF
>TRBJ2-5|TRBV20-1
SAGPRGETQY
>TRBJ2-7|TRBV20-1
SARGTSGKYEQY
>TRBJ2-5|TRBV24-1
ATSDGQNEETQY
>TRBJ2-1|TRBV5-1
ASSPGLAGGTSYNEQF
>TRBJ1-1|TRBV2
ASSGTGFGTEAF
>TRBJ1-5|TRBV20-1
SARVHSNQPQH
>TRBJ1-2|TRBV4-3
ASSQDMGAFGYT
>TRBJ2-7|TRBV6-5
ASSFPGTFEQY
>TRBJ1-1|TRBV4-1
ASSQDPTGLNTEAF
>TRBJ2-5|TRBV20-1
SARRRAKQETQY
>TRBJ2-1|TRBV15
ATSRGLRNEQF
>TRBJ2-7|TRBV20-1
SARRRDGGREQY
>TRBJ2-2|TRBV12-3/TRBV12-4
ASSTTGELF
>TRBJ2-2|TRBV6-1
ASSRQDPNTGELF
>TRBJ2-1|TRBV7-9
ASSARGGDYNEQF
>TRBJ1-2|TRBV5-6
ASSLNRGNGYT
>TRBJ2-1|TRBV6-2/TRBV6-3
ASSYLGLSSGQF
>TRBJ2-1|TRBV3-1
ASSQLAGSNEQF
>TRBJ2-7|TRBV3-1
ASSPDLGDAYEQY
>TRBJ1-1|TRBV5-1
ASSLGHSNTEAF
>TRBJ1-5|TRBV12-3/TRBV12-4
ASSYQTGVSNQPQH
>TRBJ1-4|TRBV4-2
ASSQDFGEKLF
>TRBJ2-5|TRBV18
ASSPQGDGAQY
>TRBJ2-3|TRBV5-1
ASSPPAGGGADTQY